The text below deals with one T cell receptor beta chain. Its antigen is currently unknown. TEMRA cells underwent FACS enrichment and CD8+ and CD4+ T cells underwent negative isolation. The sample originates from a study of CD8 T cells in Susac syndrome. The CDR3 runs 12 residues. Per the germline V gene, CDR1 is MNHEY and CDR2 is SMNVEV (reference sequence). Germline trimming cut 8 bases from V and 5 bases from J; bases unmatched to any gene: 3. Study conclusions and caveats: The study found that Susac CD8+ clonal expansion peaked in TEMRA cells and active patients.

It was with random hexamers that roughly 0.45 to 1 ug RNA was reverse transcribed. From the immunoSEQ multiplex PCR reads, TCRdb called clonotypes with MiXCR, one entry per CDR3 protein. Of 65,000 to 100,000 distinct CDR3 sequences in the sample, roughly 96% were seen once. This receptor was obtained from a human donor with Susac syndrome. The chain employs TRBV27 and TRBJ2-1; TRBD1 matches 7 bases. The sample taken for sequencing was CD8+ T cells from PBMCs. CDR3 nucleotides: TGTGCCAGCCAGACAGGGAACAATGAGCAGTTCTTC. Protein product: CASQTGNNEQFF.